These 27 T cell receptor beta chains were sequenced from one sample in a study of monozygotic twins with inflammatory bowel disease. TCRdb reprocessed the 5' RACE reads and keeps a single row for each CDR3 protein, giving no DNA. This sample's clone table lists fewer than 350,000 distinct CDR3 sequences. The sample was blood. These receptors were taken from a human donor with ulcerative colitis or Crohn's disease, or a healthy co-twin of an affected twin (not recorded which).

This chain links TRBV5-1 with TRBJ1-1. CDR1 and CDR2 from the germline V gene are SGHRS and YFSETQ. CDR3 length: 14 residues. CDR3 residues: CASRYGNSGTEAFF.

This chain uses TRBV29-1 with TRBJ1-3; TCRdb reports TRBD1, a call that lacks DNA to check it against. The CDR3 has 16 residues. Germline lookup yields CDR1 SQVTM and CDR2 ANQGSEA. The CDR3 loop reads CSDYRVGSTSGDTIYF.

The chain couples TRBV14 to TRBJ2-1; no DNA is available, so the TRBD2 call from TCRdb remains unchecked. The CDR3 extends over 14 amino acids. Germline loops: CDR1 SGHDN, CDR2 FVKESK. The CDR3 here is CASSQTSGGREQFF.

This chain uses TRBV6-1 with TRBJ2-7; TCRdb designates TRBD1, a call that cannot be tested without DNA. Germline CDR1 is MNHNS and CDR2 is SASEGT. The CDR3 loop spans 14 amino acids. This chain's CDR3 is CASSPTGDLYEQYF.

V gene TRBV29-1 combines with J gene TRBJ1-1. This CDR3 contains 14 residues. The V gene's germline CDR1 is SQVTM and CDR2 ANQGSEA. The chain's CDR3 is CSASTGVINTEAFF.

Here the CDR3 reads CATSRSTGTGGSTEAFF. This chain uses TRBV15 with TRBJ1-1; the D call of TRBD1 rests on TCRdb alone, since no DNA is present to check it. The V gene's germline CDR1 is LNHNV and CDR2 YYDKDF (reference sequence). There are 17 residues in the CDR3.

The chain is built from TRBV6-6 and TRBJ1-2. From germline, CDR1 is MNHNY and CDR2 SVGAGI (reference sequence). The CDR3 is 14 amino acids. Here the CDR3 reads CASTTQDQYYGYTF.

The rearrangement links TRBV27 to TRBJ1-2. The CDR3 extends over 13 amino acids. The germline CDR1 and CDR2 sequences are MNHEY and SMNVEV (reference sequence). CDR3 protein: CATRDRANYGYTF.

J is TRBJ1-3 and V is TRBV18. From germline, CDR1 is KGHSH and CDR2 LQKENI. This CDR3 has 14 residues. The CDR3 protein is CASSPGGTGNTIYF.

The chain couples TRBV7-3 to TRBJ2-1. The CDR3 spans 13 residues. Germline CDR1 SGHTA, CDR2 FQGTGA. This CDR3 is CASSYTASNEQFF.

The rearrangement joins TRBV5-1 to TRBJ2-7. Germline values: CDR1 SGHRS, CDR2 YFSETQ. The CDR3 runs to 14 residues. The CDR3 loop is CASSLATIRDEQYF.

The rearrangement joins TRBV29-1 to TRBJ2-1. Germline CDR1 and CDR2: SQVTM and ANQGSEA. There are 16 residues in the CDR3. The CDR3: CSVEDLSHSSYNEQFF.

The V call is TRBV20-1, the J call TRBJ2-1; the TRBD1 assignment by TCRdb is unverifiable without DNA. The germline V gene has CDR1 DFQATT and CDR2 SNEGSKA (reference sequence). CDR3 length equals 18 residues. This CDR3 is CSAAGLHIGGGVHNEQFF.

The gene calls are TRBV20-1 and TRBJ2-1; checking the TCRdb D call of TRBD2 is not possible without DNA. There are 15 residues in the CDR3. The germline CDR1 and CDR2 sequences are DFQATT and SNEGSKA (reference sequence). This CDR3 is CSAGGAGDAYNEQFF.

The CDR3 is CSAESAGVGTDTQYF. The rearrangement uses TRBV20-1 and TRBJ2-3; TCRdb calls TRBD2, which cannot be checked without DNA. Looked up from germline, CDR1 is DFQATT and CDR2 is SNEGSKA (reference sequence). The CDR3 totals 15 residues.

The chain joins TRBV29-1 to TRBJ2-1; the TCRdb call, TRBD2, lacks DNA for checking. Germline V gene sequence: CDR1 SQVTM, CDR2 ANQGSEA. This CDR3 region has 15 residues. CDR3 in amino acids: CSVRGLGLAEDRRFF.

The J gene is TRBJ1-1, the V gene TRBV20-1; lacking DNA, the TRBD1 call made by TCRdb goes unchecked. The CDR3 covers 14 residues. Germline V gives CDR1 DFQATT, CDR2 SNEGSKA (reference sequence). The CDR3 reads CSAREGHSNTEAFF.

The chain couples TRBV5-1 to TRBJ2-3; the TRBD1 assignment by TCRdb is unverifiable without DNA. Germline V CDR1 and CDR2: SGHRS, YFSETQ. The CDR3 length is 15 residues. Here the CDR3 reads CASSLPGGREDTQYF.

The V and J genes are TRBV12-3 or TRBV12-4 and TRBJ2-1; the D call of TRBD1 rests on TCRdb alone, since no DNA is present to check it. The CDR3 is 14 residues long. The CDR3 protein is CASSLGGPIGEQFF.

This chain links TRBV24-1 with TRBJ2-2; TCRdb gives TRBD2 as the D gene, but with no DNA this cannot be confirmed. The CDR3 contains 16 residues. CDR1 and CDR2 (germline): KGHDR, SFDVKD. This chain's CDR3 is CATSESRTSGRGELFF.

The chain's CDR3 is CASSQGNTVASHEQYF. The chain employs TRBV3-1 and TRBJ2-7. The CDR3 is 16 amino acids. CDR1 LGHDT and CDR2 YNNKEL come from the germline V gene (reference sequence).

The V call is TRBV6-1, the J call TRBJ2-7; checking the TCRdb D call of TRBD2 is not possible without DNA. This CDR3 region has 13 residues. Germline CDR1 and CDR2: MNHNS and SASEGT. The CDR3 here is CASTSALTYEQYF.

The chain recombines TRBV20-1 with TRBJ2-3; the D gene TCRdb calls, TRBD2, cannot be checked with no DNA. This CDR3 is 17 amino acids long. The germline V gene has CDR1 DFQATT and CDR2 SNEGSKA (reference sequence). This chain's CDR3 is CSARGSSGGARTDTQYF.

The chain employs TRBV5-8 and TRBJ2-2; TCRdb's assignment of TRBD2 cannot be checked, as there is no DNA. This CDR3 has 16 amino acids. Germline V gives CDR1 SGHTS, CDR2 YDEGEE. The CDR3 here is CASRTGTSGRSGELFF.

V and J are TRBV5-6 and TRBJ2-1; TCRdb proposes TRBD2, but this gene call is untestable without DNA. This CDR3 has 15 residues. Germline CDR1 and CDR2: SGHDT and YYEEEE. CDR3 in amino acids: CASSQTSGTLAEQFF.

This chain links TRBV2 with TRBJ2-7; TCRdb picks TRBD2, but there is no DNA to check that call. CDR1 is SNHLY, CDR2 FYNNEI, per germline. The CDR3 runs 14 residues. This CDR3 reads CASSEEGSSYEQYF.

The J gene is TRBJ1-1, the V gene TRBV5-4. The CDR3 consists of 13 residues. Per germline, CDR1 SGHNT and CDR2 YYREEE (reference sequence). CDR3 protein: CASSVDTYAEAFF. The variable domain in full, with the rest retrieved from reference TRBV5-4 and TRBJ1-1, is ETGVTQSPTHLIKTRGQQVTLRCSSQSGHNTVSWYQQALGQGPQFIFQYYREEENGRGNFPPRFSGLQFPNYSSELNVNALELDDSALYLCASSVDTYAEAFFGQGTRLTVV.